Listed below are T cell receptor beta chains from one sample, sequenced in a study of PD-1 blockade in classical Hodgkin lymphoma. TCRdb keeps only in-frame clones here, not all; method: immunoSEQ multiplex PCR. The data show tens of thousands of clones, with about nine tenths seen just once and 2.9% held by the top ten. Sequences were derived from peripheral blood mononuclear cells (PBMCs), sampled before the fourth cycle of nivolumab. These receptors were taken from a human donor with classical Hodgkin lymphoma. Each CDR3 is given with its conserved first and last residue. The D gene is left open where the match is weak. Clone size appears in some rows only: once, few, many, or a class for an expanded clone.

v_call	clone_size	j_call	d_call	cdr3_aa	cdr3_nt
TRBV7-3	NA	TRBJ2-3	NA	CASSSRQTSADTQYF	TGTGCCAGCAGCTCCCGACAGACGTCCGCAGATACGCAGTATTTT
TRBV2	NA	TRBJ1-2	NA	CASRGRIFNYGYTF	TGTGCCAGCAGGGGCAGAATATTTAACTATGGCTACACCTTC
TRBV12-1	once	TRBJ1-1	NA	CASSLRQQKSLMNTEAFF	TGTGCCAGCAGCTTAAGACAGCAAAAATCCCTCATGAACACTGAAGCTTTCTTT
TRBV10-2	NA	TRBJ2-7	TRBD1	CASSDPGQGRAYEQYF	TGCGCCAGCAGTGATCCCGGACAGGGAAGGGCCTACGAGCAGTACTTC
TRBV19	NA	TRBJ2-3	NA	CASRVLDTDTQYF	TGTGCCAGTAGGGTACTAGACACAGATACGCAGTATTTT
TRBV19	NA	TRBJ2-1	NA	CASSTGRYNEQFF	TGTGCCAGTAGTACAGGACGTTACAATGAGCAGTTCTTC
TRBV7-6	NA	TRBJ2-7	NA	CASRGNGYEQYF	TGTGCCAGCAGGGGTAACGGGTACGAGCAGTACTTC
TRBV5-8	NA	TRBJ2-1	NA	CASNRGAGVYNEQFF	TGTGCCAGCAACCGGGGTGCGGGCGTTTACAATGAGCAGTTCTTC
TRBV2	NA	TRBJ1-5	TRBD1	CASSLSGTGNQPQHF	TGTGCCAGCAGTCTAAGTGGGACAGGCAATCAGCCCCAGCATTTT
TRBV28	NA	TRBJ2-3	TRBD2	CASSLGTSFMGADTQYF	TGTGCCAGCAGTTTGGGGACTAGCTTTATGGGCGCAGATACGCAGTATTTT
TRBV7-9	NA	TRBJ2-2	NA	CASSPNGAGELFF	TGTGCCAGCAGCCCCAATGGGGCCGGGGAGCTGTTTTTT
TRBV9	NA	TRBJ2-7	TRBD2	CASSGSGGATYEQYF	TGTGCCAGCAGCGGCTCCGGGGGGGCCACCTACGAGCAGTACTTC
TRBV9	NA	TRBJ2-5	NA	CASSEGSGAGLQETQYF	TGTGCCAGCAGCGAGGGGTCCGGTGCGGGGCTTCAAGAGACCCAGTACTTC
TRBV7-8	NA	TRBJ2-5	NA	CASTPGGSGETQYF	TGTGCCAGCACCCCAGGGGGGTCAGGAGAGACCCAGTACTTC
TRBV9	NA	TRBJ1-1	NA	CASSVGQEEAFF	TGTGCCAGCAGCGTAGGGCAGGAGGAAGCTTTCTTT
TRBV7-3	NA	TRBJ1-3	TRBD1	CASSTTGGPGNTIYF	TGTGCCAGCAGCACCACAGGGGGTCCTGGAAACACCATATATTTT
TRBV19	NA	TRBJ2-1	TRBD1	CASRDRGSYNEQFF	TGTGCCAGTAGGGACAGGGGCTCCTACAATGAGCAGTTCTTC
TRBV30	NA	TRBJ1-2	TRBD1	CAWSVMDRGGYTF	TGTGCCTGGAGTGTCATGGACAGGGGTGGCTACACCTTC
TRBV4-1	NA	TRBJ1-5	NA	CASSQDALASGPQHF	TGCGCCAGCAGCCAAGATGCCCTGGCCTCGGGGCCCCAGCATTTT
TRBV18	NA	TRBJ1-1	NA	CASSPRASADGDTEAFF	TGTGCCAGCTCACCACGGGCCAGCGCCGATGGGGACACTGAAGCTTTCTTT
TRBV4-3	NA	TRBJ1-3	NA	CASSQDYRGLGNTIYF	TGCGCCAGCAGCCAAGATTACCGAGGCCTTGGAAACACCATATATTTT
TRBV5-1	NA	TRBJ2-1	NA	CASRPSGTDNEQFF	TGCGCCAGCAGGCCCAGCGGAACAGACAATGAGCAGTTCTTC
TRBV2	NA	TRBJ2-3	TRBD1	CASRDRGDTQYF	TGTGCCAGCCGGGACAGGGGAGATACGCAGTATTTT
TRBV5-8	once	TRBJ1-2	NA	CASTVREREGSYGYTF	TGTGCCAGCACCGTGAGGGAAAGGGAAGGAAGCTATGGCTACACCTTC
TRBV2	NA	TRBJ2-1	TRBD2	CASRERGGPDEQFF	TGTGCCAGCAGAGAGCGGGGGGGACCGGATGAGCAGTTCTTC
TRBV23-1	NA	TRBJ1-6	NA	CASSPRGMSPLHF	TGCGCCAGCAGTCCTAGGGGAATGTCACCCCTCCACTTT
TRBV7-2	NA	TRBJ2-5	NA	CASSTRGGAQTQYF	TGTGCCAGCAGCACCAGAGGGGGGGCACAGACCCAGTACTTC
TRBV18	NA	TRBJ2-6	NA	CASSPRSNSGANVLTF	TGTGCCAGCTCACCGCGCAGCAACTCTGGGGCCAACGTCCTGACTTTC
TRBV11-2	NA	TRBJ2-7	NA	CASSKTMGAPYEQYF	TGTGCCAGCAGCAAAACAATGGGTGCCCCCTACGAGCAGTACTTC
TRBV30	NA	TRBJ1-6	TRBD1	CAWSVRQGGNSPLHF	TGTGCCTGGAGTGTAAGACAGGGTGGAAATTCACCCCTCCACTTT
TRBV19	NA	TRBJ2-6	NA	CASSIDRAGANVLTF	TGTGCCAGTAGTATAGACCGGGCTGGGGCCAACGTCCTGACTTTC
TRBV28	NA	TRBJ1-2	NA	CASSNTGRQTGYTF	TGTGCCAGCAGTAACACCGGACGGCAGACCGGCTACACCTTC
TRBV4-1	few	TRBJ2-1	TRBD1	CASSQDDRVMNEQFF	TGCGCCAGCAGCCAAGATGACAGGGTCATGAATGAGCAGTTCTTC
TRBV28	NA	TRBJ1-2	TRBD1	CASSFGTGSYGYTF	TGTGCCAGCAGTTTTGGGACAGGGTCCTATGGCTACACCTTC
TRBV5-1	NA	TRBJ1-2	NA	CASSTRTDYGYTF	TGCGCCAGCAGCACAAGGACCGACTATGGCTACACCTTC
TRBV9	NA	TRBJ2-7	TRBD1	CASSVGTGLYEQYF	TGTGCCAGCAGCGTCGGGACAGGGCTCTACGAGCAGTACTTC
TRBV19	NA	TRBJ1-2	NA	CASSTGMNYGYTF	TGTGCCAGTAGTACAGGGATGAACTATGGCTACACCTTC
TRBV4-2	NA	TRBJ2-7	TRBD1	CASSQEGDRSSYEQYF	TGTGCCAGCAGCCAAGAGGGGGACAGGAGCTCCTACGAGCAGTACTTC
TRBV18	NA	TRBJ1-2	TRBD1	CASSPSRDRAYYTF	TGTGCCAGCTCACCCTCCCGGGACAGGGCATACTACACCTTC
TRBV7-9	NA	TRBJ2-1	NA	CASSFDVINEQFF	TGTGCCAGCAGCTTTGATGTGATCAATGAGCAGTTCTTC
TRBV28	NA	TRBJ2-3	NA	CASSPRGGTQYF	TGTGCCAGCAGTCCTAGAGGTGGGACGCAGTATTTT
TRBV19	NA	TRBJ2-3	TRBD2	CASSFSGAADTQYF	TGTGCCAGTAGTTTCAGCGGGGCGGCAGATACGCAGTATTTT
TRBV28	NA	TRBJ1-1	TRBD1	CASSTAGQGNTEAFF	TGTGCCAGCAGCACCGCGGGACAGGGTAACACTGAAGCTTTCTTT
TRBV5-6	NA	TRBJ1-2	TRBD1	CASSPGTGGNYGYTF	TGTGCCAGCAGCCCGGGGACAGGGGGGAACTATGGCTACACCTTC
TRBV4-2	once	TRBJ2-7	TRBD2	CASSHRTSGVYEQYF	TGTGCCAGCAGCCATCGGACTAGCGGGGTCTACGAGCAGTACTTC
TRBV10-3	NA	TRBJ1-1	NA	CATSTVNTEAFF	TGTGCCACCTCGACGGTGAACACTGAAGCTTTCTTT
TRBV18	few	TRBJ1-6	TRBD1	CASSPGAGGYSPLHF	TGTGCCAGCTCACCAGGGGCAGGGGGTTACTCACCCCTCCACTTT
TRBV7-2	NA	TRBJ2-5	NA	CASSLGFGVGQTQYF	TGTGCCAGCAGCTTAGGTTTTGGGGTAGGGCAGACCCAGTACTTC
TRBV5-1	few	TRBJ2-2	NA	CASSNAGTMNTGELFF	TGCGCCAGCAGCAATGCCGGGACAATGAACACCGGGGAGCTGTTTTTT
TRBV6-6	NA	TRBJ1-3	NA	CATSERVSGNTIYF	TGTGCCACCTCCGAACGGGTTTCGGGAAACACCATATATTTT
TRBV27	NA	TRBJ2-7	TRBD2	CASSSGTSGATSYEQYF	TGTGCCAGCAGCTCGGGGACTAGCGGGGCGACCTCCTACGAGCAGTACTTC
TRBV30	NA	TRBJ1-3	NA	CAWSVRGARNTIYF	TGTGCCTGGAGTGTACGAGGGGCTAGAAACACCATATATTTT
TRBV30	NA	TRBJ2-3	TRBD1	CAWSQTGADTQYF	TGTGCCTGGAGTCAGACAGGGGCAGATACGCAGTATTTT
TRBV13	NA	TRBJ2-6	TRBD1	CASSSRAPPGQAFSGANVLTF	TGTGCCAGCAGCTCTCGGGCCCCACCGGGACAGGCCTTTTCTGGGGCCAACGTCCTGACTTTC
TRBV18	NA	TRBJ2-3	NA	CASSPWAGGTDTQYF	TGTGCCAGCTCACCATGGGCAGGGGGCACAGATACGCAGTATTTT